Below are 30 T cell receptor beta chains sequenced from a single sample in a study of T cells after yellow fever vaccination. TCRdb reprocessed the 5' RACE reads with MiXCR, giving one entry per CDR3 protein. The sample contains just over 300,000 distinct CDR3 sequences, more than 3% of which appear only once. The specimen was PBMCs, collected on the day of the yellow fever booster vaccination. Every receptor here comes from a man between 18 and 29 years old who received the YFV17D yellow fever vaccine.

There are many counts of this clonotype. In nucleotides, the CDR3 is TGTGCCAGCAGCCCCGTCAGGGGGGCAGAGACCCAGTACTTC. Its protein is CASSPVRGAETQYF. The chain is built from TRBV2 and TRBJ2-5; tentatively, D is TRBD1 (7 bases). The V gene's germline CDR1 is SNHLY and CDR2 FYNNEI. Deletions cut 6 bases from V and 4 bases from J, with 15 bases between. The CDR3 is made up of 14 amino acids.

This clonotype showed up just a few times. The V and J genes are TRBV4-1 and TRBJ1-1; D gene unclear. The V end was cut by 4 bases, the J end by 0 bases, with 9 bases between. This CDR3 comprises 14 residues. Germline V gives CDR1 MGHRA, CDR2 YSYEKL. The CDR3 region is CASSRVGLNTEAFF. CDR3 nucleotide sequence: TGCGCCAGCAGCCGGGTCGGGTTGAACACTGAAGCTTTCTTT.

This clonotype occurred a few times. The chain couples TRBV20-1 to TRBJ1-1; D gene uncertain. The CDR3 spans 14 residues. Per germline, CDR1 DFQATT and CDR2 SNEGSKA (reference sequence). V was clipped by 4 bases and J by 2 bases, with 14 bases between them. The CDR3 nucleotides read TGCAGTGCTAACTTGGACGGGAGAAACACTGAAGCTTTCTTT. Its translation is CSANLDGRNTEAFF.

The CDR3 region is CASTAQDNSYEQYV. The CDR3 bases are TGTGCCAGCACGGCGCAGGACAACTCCTACGAGCAGTACGTC. The V call is TRBV28, the J call TRBJ2-7; possibly TRBD1 for D (5 bases). There are 14 residues in the CDR3. Germline-derived CDR1 and CDR2 are MDHEN and SYDVKM. Trimming took 7 bases from V and 0 from J, leaving 13 bases between them.

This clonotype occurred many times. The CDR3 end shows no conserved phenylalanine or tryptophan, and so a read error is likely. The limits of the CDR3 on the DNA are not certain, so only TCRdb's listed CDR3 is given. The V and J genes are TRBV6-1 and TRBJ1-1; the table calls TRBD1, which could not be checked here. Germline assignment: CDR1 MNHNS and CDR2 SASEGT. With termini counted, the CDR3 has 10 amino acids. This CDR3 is CASSEVAPRL.

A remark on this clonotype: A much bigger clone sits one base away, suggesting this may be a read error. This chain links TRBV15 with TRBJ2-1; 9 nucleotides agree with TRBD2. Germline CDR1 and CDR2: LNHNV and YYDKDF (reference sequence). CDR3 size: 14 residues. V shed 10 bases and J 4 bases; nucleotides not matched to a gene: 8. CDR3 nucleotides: TGTGCCAGCGAGGCGGGGGGGACTTACAATGAGCAGTTCTTC. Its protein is CASEAGGTYNEQFF.

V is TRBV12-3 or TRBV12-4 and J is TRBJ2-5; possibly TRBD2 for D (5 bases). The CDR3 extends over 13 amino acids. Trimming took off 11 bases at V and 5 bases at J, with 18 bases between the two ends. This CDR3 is CAAARTSHETQYF. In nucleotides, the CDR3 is TGTGCCGCAGCCCGGACTTCCCACGAGACCCAGTACTTC.

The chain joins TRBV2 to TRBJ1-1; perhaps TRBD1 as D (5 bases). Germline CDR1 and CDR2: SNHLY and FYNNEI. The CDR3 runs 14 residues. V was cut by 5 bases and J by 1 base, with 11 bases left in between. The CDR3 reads CASSYGGGNTEAFF. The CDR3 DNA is TGTGCCAGCAGTTATGGGGGGGGGAACACTGAAGCTTTCTTT.

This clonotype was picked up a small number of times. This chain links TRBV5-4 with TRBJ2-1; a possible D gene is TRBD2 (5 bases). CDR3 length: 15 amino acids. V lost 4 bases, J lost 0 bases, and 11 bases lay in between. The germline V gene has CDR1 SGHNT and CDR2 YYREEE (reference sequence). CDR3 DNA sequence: TGTGCCAGCAGCCGGAGGCCTAGCTCCTACAATGAGCAGTTCTTC. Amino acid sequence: CASSRRPSSYNEQFF.

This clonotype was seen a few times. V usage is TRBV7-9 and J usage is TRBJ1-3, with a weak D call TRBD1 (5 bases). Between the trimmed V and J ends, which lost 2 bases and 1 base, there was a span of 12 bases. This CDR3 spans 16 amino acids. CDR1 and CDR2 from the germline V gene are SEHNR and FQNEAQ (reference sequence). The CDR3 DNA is TGTGCCAGCAGCTTACAGGGCAGCTTATCTGGAAACACCATATATTTT. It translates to CASSLQGSLSGNTIYF. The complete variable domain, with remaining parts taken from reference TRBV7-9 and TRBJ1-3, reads DTGVSQNPRHKITKRGQNVTFRCDPISEHNRLYWYRQTLGQGPEFLTYFQNEAQLEKSRLLSDRFSAERPKGSFSTLEIQRTEQGDSAMYLCASSLQGSLSGNTIYFGEGSWLTVV.

CDR3 protein: CASSQDLDSKETQYF. The CDR3 DNA reads TGTGCCAGCAGCCAAGATTTAGACAGCAAAGAGACCCAGTACTTC. The V call is TRBV3-1, the J call TRBJ2-5; possible D gene TRBD1, 5 bases. Germline V lookup: CDR1 LGHDT, CDR2 YNNKEL (reference sequence). The CDR3 has 15 amino acids. V was trimmed by 0 bases and J by 3 bases, leaving 11 bases between them.

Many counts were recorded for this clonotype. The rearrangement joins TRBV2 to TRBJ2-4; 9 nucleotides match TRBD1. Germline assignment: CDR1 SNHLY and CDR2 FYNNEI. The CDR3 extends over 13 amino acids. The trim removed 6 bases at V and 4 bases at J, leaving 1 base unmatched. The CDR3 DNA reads TGTGCCAGCAGGGACAGGGGAAAAAACATTCAGTACTTC. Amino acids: CASRDRGKNIQYF.

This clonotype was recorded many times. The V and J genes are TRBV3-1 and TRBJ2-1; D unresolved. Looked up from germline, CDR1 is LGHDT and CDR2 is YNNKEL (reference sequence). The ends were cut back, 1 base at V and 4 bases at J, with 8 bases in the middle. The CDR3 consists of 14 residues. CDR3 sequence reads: CASSQGYRYNEQFF. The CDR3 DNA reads TGTGCCAGCAGCCAAGGGTACCGTTACAATGAGCAGTTCTTC.

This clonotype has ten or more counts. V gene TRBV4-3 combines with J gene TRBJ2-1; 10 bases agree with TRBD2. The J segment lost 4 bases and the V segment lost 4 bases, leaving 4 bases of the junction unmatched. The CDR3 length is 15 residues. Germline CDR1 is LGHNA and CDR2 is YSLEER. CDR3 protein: CASSPRLAGYNEQFF. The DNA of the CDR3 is TGCGCCAGCAGCCCGAGACTAGCGGGTTACAATGAGCAGTTCTTC.

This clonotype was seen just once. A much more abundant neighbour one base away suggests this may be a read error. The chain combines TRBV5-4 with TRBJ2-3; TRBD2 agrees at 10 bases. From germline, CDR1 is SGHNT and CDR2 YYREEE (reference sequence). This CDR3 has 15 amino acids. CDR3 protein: CASSLRTSGEDTLYF. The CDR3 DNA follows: TGTGCCAGCAGCTTGCGTACTAGCGGGGAAGATACGCTGTATTTT. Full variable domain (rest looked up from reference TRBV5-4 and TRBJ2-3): ETGVTQSPTHLIKTRGQQVTLRCSSQSGHNTVSWYQQALGQGPQFIFQYYREEENGRGNFPPRFSGLQFPNYSSELNVNALELDDSALYLCASSLRTSGEDTLYFGPGTRLTVL.

DNA of the CDR3: TGTGCCAGCAGCCAAGGATTGGGACAGGGCCAGACCCAGTACTTC. Residues: CASSQGLGQGQTQYF. The chain links TRBV3-1 to TRBJ2-5; TRBD1 aligns across 9 bases. The CDR3 has 15 amino acids. Germline CDR1 is LGHDT and CDR2 is YNNKEL (reference sequence). Unmatched junction bases numbered 6, after V lost 1 base and J lost 6 bases.

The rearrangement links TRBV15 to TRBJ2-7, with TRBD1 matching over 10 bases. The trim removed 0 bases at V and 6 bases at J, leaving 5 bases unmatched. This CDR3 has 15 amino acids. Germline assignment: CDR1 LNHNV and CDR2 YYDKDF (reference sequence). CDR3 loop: CATSRDQGTGAEQYF. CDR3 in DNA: TGTGCCACCAGCAGAGATCAGGGGACAGGGGCCGAGCAGTACTTC.

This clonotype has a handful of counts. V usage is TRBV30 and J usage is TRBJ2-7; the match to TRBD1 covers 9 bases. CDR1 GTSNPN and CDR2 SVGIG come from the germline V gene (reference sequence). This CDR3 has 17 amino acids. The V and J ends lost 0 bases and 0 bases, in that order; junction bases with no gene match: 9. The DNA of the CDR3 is TGTGCCTGGAGTGTAGGACAGGGGCTGAAAAGCTCCTACGAGCAGTACTTC. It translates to CAWSVGQGLKSSYEQYF.

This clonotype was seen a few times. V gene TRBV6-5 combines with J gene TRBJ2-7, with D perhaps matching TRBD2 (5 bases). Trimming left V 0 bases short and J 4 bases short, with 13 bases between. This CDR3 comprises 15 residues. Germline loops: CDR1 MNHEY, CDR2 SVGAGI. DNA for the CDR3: TGTGCCAGCAGTTACTCGATTAGCGAGGTATACGAGCAGTACTTC. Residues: CASSYSISEVYEQYF.

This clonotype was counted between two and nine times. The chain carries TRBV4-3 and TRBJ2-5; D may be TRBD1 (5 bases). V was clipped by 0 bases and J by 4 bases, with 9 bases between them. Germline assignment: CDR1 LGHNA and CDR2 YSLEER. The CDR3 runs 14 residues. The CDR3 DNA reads TGCGCCAGCAGCCAAGAACGGCAGGGAGAGACCCAGTACTTC. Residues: CASSQERQGETQYF.

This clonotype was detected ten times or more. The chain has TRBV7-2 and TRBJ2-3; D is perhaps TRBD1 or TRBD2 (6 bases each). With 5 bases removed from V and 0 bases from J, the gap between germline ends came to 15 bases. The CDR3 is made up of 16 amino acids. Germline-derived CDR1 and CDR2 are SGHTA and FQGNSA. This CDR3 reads CASSRVSGASTDTQYF. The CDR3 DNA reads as TGTGCCAGCAGCCGGGTTTCGGGGGCTAGCACAGATACGCAGTATTTT.

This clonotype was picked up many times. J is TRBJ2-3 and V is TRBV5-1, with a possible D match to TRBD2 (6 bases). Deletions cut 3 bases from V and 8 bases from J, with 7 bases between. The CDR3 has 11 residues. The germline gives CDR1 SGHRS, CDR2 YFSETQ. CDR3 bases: TGCGCCAGCAGCTCGGAGGGTACGCAGTATTTT. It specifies CASSSEGTQYF.

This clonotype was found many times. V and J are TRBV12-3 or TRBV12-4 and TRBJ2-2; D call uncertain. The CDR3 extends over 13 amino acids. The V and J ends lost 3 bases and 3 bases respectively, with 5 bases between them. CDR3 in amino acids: CASSFRDTGELFF. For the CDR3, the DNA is TGTGCCAGCAGTTTTAGGGACACCGGGGAGCTGTTTTTT.

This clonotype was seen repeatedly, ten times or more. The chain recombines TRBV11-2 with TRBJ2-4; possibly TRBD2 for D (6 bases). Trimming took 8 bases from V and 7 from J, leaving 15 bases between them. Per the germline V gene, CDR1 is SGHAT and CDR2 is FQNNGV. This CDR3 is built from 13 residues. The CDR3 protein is CASRRVGRNIQYF. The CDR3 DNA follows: TGTGCCAGCCGGAGGGTGGGGCGGAACATTCAGTACTTC.

This CDR3 is CASSLIAGSYNEQFF. The CDR3 coding sequence is TGTGCCAGCAGTTTGATAGCGGGGTCCTACAATGAGCAGTTCTTC. The chain couples TRBV27 to TRBJ2-1; 8 bases match TRBD2. This CDR3 is 15 amino acids long. Germline V gives CDR1 MNHEY, CDR2 SMNVEV (reference sequence). Unmatched junction bases numbered 2, after V lost 3 bases and J lost 1 base.

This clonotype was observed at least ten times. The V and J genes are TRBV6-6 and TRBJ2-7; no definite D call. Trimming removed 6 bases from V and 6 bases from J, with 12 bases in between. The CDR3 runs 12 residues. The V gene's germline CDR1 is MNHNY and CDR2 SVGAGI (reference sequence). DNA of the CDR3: TGTGCCAGCAGCCACACACTTCGCGAGCAGTACGTC. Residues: CASSHTLREQYV.

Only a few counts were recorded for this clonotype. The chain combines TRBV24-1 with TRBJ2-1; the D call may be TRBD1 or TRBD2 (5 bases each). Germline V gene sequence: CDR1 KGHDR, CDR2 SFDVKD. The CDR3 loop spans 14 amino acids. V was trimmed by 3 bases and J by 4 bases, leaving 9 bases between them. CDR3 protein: CATSDPGAYNEQFF. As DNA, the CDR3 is TGTGCCACCAGTGATCCCGGGGCTTACAATGAGCAGTTCTTC.

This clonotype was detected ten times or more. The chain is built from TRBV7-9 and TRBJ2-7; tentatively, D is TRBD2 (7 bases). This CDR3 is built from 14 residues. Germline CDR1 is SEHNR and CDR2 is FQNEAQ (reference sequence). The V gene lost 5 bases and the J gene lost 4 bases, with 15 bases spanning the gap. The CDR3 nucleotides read TGTGCCAGCAGCCCCCCTGGGGGGGCTTACGAGCAGTACGTC. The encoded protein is CASSPPGGAYEQYV.

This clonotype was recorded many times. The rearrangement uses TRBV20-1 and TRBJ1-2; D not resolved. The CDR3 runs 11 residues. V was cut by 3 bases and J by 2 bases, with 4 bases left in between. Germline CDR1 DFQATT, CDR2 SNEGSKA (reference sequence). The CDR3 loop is CSARVNYGYTF. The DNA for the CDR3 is TGCAGTGCTAGGGTAAACTATGGCTACACCTTC.

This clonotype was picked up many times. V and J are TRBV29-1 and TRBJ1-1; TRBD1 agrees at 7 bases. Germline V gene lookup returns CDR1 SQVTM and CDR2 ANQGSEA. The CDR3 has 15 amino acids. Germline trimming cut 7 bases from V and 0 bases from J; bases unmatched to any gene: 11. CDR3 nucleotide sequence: TGCAGCGCCTCCCGGGACAGCCCCATGAACACTGAAGCTTTCTTT. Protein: CSASRDSPMNTEAFF.